This T cell receptor beta chain emerged from a study of neurological immune-mediated disorders. Study-wide points: When repertoires were grouped phylogenetically, those of 18 of 34 multiple sclerosis patients fell into one related-CDR3 cluster, a possible signature. In multiple sclerosis patients, the repertoire cluster was unrelated to clinical or MRI findings.

In this sample, this clonotype turned up many times. Its antigen is currently unknown. V dropped 4 bases and J dropped 6 bases, with 10 bases sitting between them. This CDR3 spans 13 amino acids. Germline values: CDR1 SGHTA, CDR2 FQGTGA. Each CDR3 protein is one row after TCRdb ran MiXCR on the 5' RACE reads. The data hold tens of thousands of distinct CDR3 sequences, with around 1.5% observed a single time. The sequencing sample was made of PBMCs. This chain uses TRBV7-3 with TRBJ2-1, with D possibly being TRBD2 (5 bases). This sequence was found in a young woman with multiple sclerosis. The CDR3 DNA sequence: TGTGCCAGCAGCTCGTATAGCGTCAATGAGCAGTTCTTC. Its protein is CASSSYSVNEQFF.